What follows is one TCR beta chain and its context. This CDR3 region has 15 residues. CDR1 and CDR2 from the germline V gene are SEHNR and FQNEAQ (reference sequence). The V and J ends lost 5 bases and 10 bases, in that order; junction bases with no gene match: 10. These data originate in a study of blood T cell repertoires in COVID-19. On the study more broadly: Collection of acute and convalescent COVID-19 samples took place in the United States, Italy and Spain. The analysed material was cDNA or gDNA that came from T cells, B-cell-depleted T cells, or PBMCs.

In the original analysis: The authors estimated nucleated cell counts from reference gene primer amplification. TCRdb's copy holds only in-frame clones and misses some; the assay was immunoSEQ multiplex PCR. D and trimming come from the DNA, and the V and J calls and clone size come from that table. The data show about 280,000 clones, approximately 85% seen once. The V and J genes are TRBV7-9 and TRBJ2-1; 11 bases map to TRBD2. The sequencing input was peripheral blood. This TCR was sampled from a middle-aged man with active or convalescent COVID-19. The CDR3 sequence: CASSLLAGGRGEQFF. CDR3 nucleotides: TGTGCCAGCAGCCTATTAGCGGGAGGGCGAGGGGAGCAGTTCTTC.